A selection of T cell receptor beta chains follows, all from one sample in a study of post-analysis software for immune sequencing data. TCRdb recomputed calls from the PCR reads with MiXCR, one row per CDR3 protein. This sample yields about 760,000 distinct CDR3 sequences, of which 25% to 30% are seen a single time; approximately 0.6% belongs to the top ten. Sequenced material: blood. The receptors originated from a girl aged 5-17 years with multiple sclerosis. CDR3s include the opening cysteine and the closing phenylalanine or tryptophan. The order of the fields is CDR3 DNA, CDR3 protein, J gene, V gene, D gene, clone size. D genes are given only for firm matches. Clone size is shown for a subset of rows, as once, few, many or a class of expanded clone.

TGTGCCAGCAGGGACAGGGGGCAAGAAGAAAAACTGTTTTTT,CASRDRGQEEKLFF,TRBJ1-4,TRBV27,TRBD1,few
TGCGCCAGCAGCTTGGCCCCCGTTAGTAGCACCGGGGAGCTGTTTTTT,CASSLAPVSSTGELFF,TRBJ2-2,TRBV5-1,NA,once
TGCAGCGTTGTGGAAGGGGGCCGCAACAGTTACGAGCAGTACTTC,CSVVEGGRNSYEQYF,TRBJ2-7,TRBV29-1,TRBD1,NA
TGTGCCAGCAGCCCGAGGACAGGGAGGACAGATACGCAGTATTTT,CASSPRTGRTDTQYF,TRBJ2-3,TRBV7-2,TRBD1,NA
TGTGCCACCAGTTCCCCTGGACTAGCGGGGGGTAAATACAATGAGCAGTTCTTC,CATSSPGLAGGKYNEQFF,TRBJ2-1,TRBV24-1,TRBD2,few
TGTGCCAGCAGTCAAATGAGGATGGGCGGGTCGAATGGCTACACCTTC,CASSQMRMGGSNGYTF,TRBJ1-2,TRBV27,NA,NA
TGTGCCACCCCGAAGGGACAAGGGCGCCGAGAGACCCAGTACTTC,CATPKGQGRRETQYF,TRBJ2-5,TRBV24-1,NA,NA
TGCAGTGCTAGGACTACCCGCTACGAGCAGTACTTC,CSARTTRYEQYF,TRBJ2-7,TRBV20-1,NA,NA
TGTGCCAGCAGCTTAGCATCGGGGGCGCTCCACGAGACCCAGTACTTC,CASSLASGALHETQYF,TRBJ2-5,TRBV7-2,NA,NA
TGTGCCATCTCGCGGGGGCGTAGCTCCTACGAGCAGTACTTC,CAISRGRSSYEQYF,TRBJ2-7,TRBV10-3,NA,many
TGTGCCATCAGTGAGCGTGTCGTCGTAGGGGGCACTGAAGCTTTCTTT,CAISERVVVGGTEAFF,TRBJ1-1,TRBV10-3,NA,NA
TGCAGCGTTTCTGGGGGGGGCTCTGGGGCCAACGTCCTGACTTTC,CSVSGGGSGANVLTF,TRBJ2-6,TRBV29-1,TRBD2,many
TGTGCCAGCAGCACTAATAGGGCCAAAAACATTCAGTACTTC,CASSTNRAKNIQYF,TRBJ2-4,TRBV7-2,NA,NA
TGTGCCACCAGCGGTAGCGGGGGAAACAATGAGCAGTTCTTC,CATSGSGGNNEQFF,TRBJ2-1,TRBV15,TRBD2,NA
TGCGCCAGCAGCCCCTCGACAGGGGGGTCGGGCGAGCAGTACTTC,CASSPSTGGSGEQYF,TRBJ2-7,TRBV5-1,TRBD1,few
TGTGCCAGCTGGAGAAGCGGGGGATTTGGCACTGAAGCTTTCTTT,CASWRSGGFGTEAFF,TRBJ1-1,TRBV6-1,NA,few
TGTGCCACCAGCAGAGGACCCAGCTCCTACAATGAGCAGTTCTTC,CATSRGPSSYNEQFF,TRBJ2-1,TRBV15,NA,NA
TGTGCCAGCAGCTTAGTAGCCAGGGGCCTTATCTATGGCTACACCTTC,CASSLVARGLIYGYTF,TRBJ1-2,TRBV7-9,NA,NA
TGTGCCAGCAGTTCCCGAGGGTTCTCTGAGGGTCAGCCCCAGCATTTT,CASSSRGFSEGQPQHF,TRBJ1-5,TRBV28,NA,NA